What follows describes a single T cell receptor beta chain. Antigen specificity is unknown. The CDR3 sequence is 15 residues long. Germline CDR1 SGHRS, CDR2 YFSETQ. V lost 7 bases and J 9 bases, leaving 23 bases between the germline ends. This specimen belongs to a study of chemoradiotherapy in HPV16-positive cancers. Study background: Candidate HPV-specific T-cell clones and common TCR motifs came from functional assays in a couple of HPV16-positive patients.

Study-level results: HPV-responsive T-cell expansion during chemoradiotherapy was linked to improved recurrence-free survival in HPV16-positive patients.

Profiled with immunoSEQ multiplex PCR; TCRdb holds only in-frame clones, not every one. The profile shows some 16,000 clones, around 72% of them singletons. This material was collected from a patient who underwent chemoradiotherapy. This receptor was taken from a human donor with HPV-associated anogenital cancer. This chain links TRBV5-1 with TRBJ2-1; possible D gene TRBD2, 5 bases. In nucleotides, the CDR3 is TGCGCCAGCTTACTAGGACCCTCTCGGTTAGGTGAGCAGTTCTTC. This gives the protein CASLLGPSRLGEQFF. The full variable domain, with the rest looked up from reference TRBV5-1 and TRBJ2-1, is KAGVTQTPRYLIKTRGQQVTLSCSPISGHRSVSWYQQTPGQGLQFLFEYFSETQRNKGNFPGRFSGRQFSNSRSEMNVSTLELGDSALYLCASLLGPSRLGEQFFGPGTRLTVL.